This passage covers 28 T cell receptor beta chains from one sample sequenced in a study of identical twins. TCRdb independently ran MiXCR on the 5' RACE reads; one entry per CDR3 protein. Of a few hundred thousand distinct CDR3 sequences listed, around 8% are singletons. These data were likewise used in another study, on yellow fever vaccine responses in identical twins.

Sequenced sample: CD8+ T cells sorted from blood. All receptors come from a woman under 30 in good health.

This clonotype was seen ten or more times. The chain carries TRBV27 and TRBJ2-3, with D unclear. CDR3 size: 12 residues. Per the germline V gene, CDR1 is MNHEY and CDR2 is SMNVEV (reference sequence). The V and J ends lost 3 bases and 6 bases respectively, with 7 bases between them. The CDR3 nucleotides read TGTGCCAGCAGTTTCCTAGGCGATACGCAGTATTTT. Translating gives CASSFLGDTQYF.

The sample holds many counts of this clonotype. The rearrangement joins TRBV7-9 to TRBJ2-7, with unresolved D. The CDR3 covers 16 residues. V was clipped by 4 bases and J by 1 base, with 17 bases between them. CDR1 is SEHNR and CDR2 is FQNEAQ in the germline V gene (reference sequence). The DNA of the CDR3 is TGTGCCAGCAGCTCCCTGACGCAGGTGCTATCCTACGAGCAGTACTTC. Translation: CASSSLTQVLSYEQYF.

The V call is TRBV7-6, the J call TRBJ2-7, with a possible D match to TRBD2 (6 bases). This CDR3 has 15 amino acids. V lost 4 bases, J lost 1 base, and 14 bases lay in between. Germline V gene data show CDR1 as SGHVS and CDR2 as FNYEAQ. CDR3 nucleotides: TGTGCCAGCAGCTCGCCCGGGACTGGATCCTACGAGCAGTACTTC. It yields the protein CASSSPGTGSYEQYF.

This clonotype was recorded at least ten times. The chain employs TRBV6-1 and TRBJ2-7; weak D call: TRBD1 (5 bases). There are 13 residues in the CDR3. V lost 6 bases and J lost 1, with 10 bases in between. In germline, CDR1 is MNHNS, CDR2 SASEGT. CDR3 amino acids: CASSPGPSYEQYF. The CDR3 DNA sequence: TGTGCCAGCAGCCCAGGGCCATCCTACGAGCAGTACTTC.

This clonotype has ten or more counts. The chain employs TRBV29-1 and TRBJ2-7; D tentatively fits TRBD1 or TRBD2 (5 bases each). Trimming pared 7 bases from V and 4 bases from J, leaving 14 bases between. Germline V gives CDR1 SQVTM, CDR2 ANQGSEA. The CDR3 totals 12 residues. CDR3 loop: CSALGETYEQYF. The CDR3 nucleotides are TGCAGCGCTCTAGGGGAGACTTACGAGCAGTACTTC.

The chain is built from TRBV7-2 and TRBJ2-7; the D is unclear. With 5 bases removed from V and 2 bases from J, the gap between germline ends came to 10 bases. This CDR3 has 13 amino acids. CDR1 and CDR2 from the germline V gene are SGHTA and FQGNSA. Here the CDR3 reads CASSPAAAYEQYF. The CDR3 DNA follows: TGTGCCAGCAGCCCAGCCGCGGCCTACGAGCAGTACTTC.

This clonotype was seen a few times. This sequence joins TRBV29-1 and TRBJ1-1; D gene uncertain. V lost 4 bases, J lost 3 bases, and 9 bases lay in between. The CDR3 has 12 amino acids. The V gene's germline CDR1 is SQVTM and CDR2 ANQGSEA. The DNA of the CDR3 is TGCAGCGTTGTGGTATCCGACACTGAAGCTTTCTTT. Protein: CSVVVSDTEAFF.

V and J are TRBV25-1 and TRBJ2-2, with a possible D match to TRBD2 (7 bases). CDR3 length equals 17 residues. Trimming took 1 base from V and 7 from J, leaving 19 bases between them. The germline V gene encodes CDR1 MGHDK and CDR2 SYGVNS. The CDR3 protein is CASSELEGGYGGGELFF. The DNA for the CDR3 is TGTGCCAGCAGTGAATTGGAGGGGGGGTACGGCGGCGGGGAGCTGTTTTTT. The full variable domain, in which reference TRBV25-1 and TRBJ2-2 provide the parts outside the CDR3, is EADIYQTPRYLVIGTGKKITLECSQTMGHDKMYWYQQDPGMELHLIHYSYGVNSTEKGDLSSESTVSRIRTEHFPLTLESARPSHTSQYLCASSELEGGYGGGELFFGEGSRLTVL.

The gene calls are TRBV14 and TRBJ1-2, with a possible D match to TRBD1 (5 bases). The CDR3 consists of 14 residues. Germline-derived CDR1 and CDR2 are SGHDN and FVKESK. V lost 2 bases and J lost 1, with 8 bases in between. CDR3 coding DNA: TGTGCCAGCAGCCAACAGGGAGTTAACTATGGCTACACCTTC. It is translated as CASSQQGVNYGYTF.

This CDR3 is CASSQFSGIEQFF. CDR3 nucleotides: TGCGCCAGCAGCCAATTTAGCGGGATTGAACAGTTCTTC. The V call is TRBV4-3, the J call TRBJ2-1; the match to TRBD2 covers 8 bases. The CDR3 spans 13 residues. Germline CDR1 LGHNA, CDR2 YSLEER. V was clipped by 2 bases and J by 13 bases; unmatched bases: 7.

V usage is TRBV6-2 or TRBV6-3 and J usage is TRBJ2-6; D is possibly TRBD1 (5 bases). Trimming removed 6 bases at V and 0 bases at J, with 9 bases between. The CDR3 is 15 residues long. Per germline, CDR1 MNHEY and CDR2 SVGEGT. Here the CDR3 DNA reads TGTGCCAGCAGCCCTCAGGGCTCTGGGGCCAACGTCCTGACTTTC. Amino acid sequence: CASSPQGSGANVLTF.

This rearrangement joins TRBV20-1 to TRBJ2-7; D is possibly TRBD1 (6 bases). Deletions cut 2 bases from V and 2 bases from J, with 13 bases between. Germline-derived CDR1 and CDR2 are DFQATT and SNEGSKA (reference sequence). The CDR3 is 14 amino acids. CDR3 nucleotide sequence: TGCAGTGCTAGAACCTCGACAGGAACCTACGAGCAGTACTTC. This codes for CSARTSTGTYEQYF.

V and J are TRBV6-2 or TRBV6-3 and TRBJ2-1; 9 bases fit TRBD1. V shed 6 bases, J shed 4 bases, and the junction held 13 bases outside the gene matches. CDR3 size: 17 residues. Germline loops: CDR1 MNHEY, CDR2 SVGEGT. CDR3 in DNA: TGTGCCAGCAGCTACCCCACAGGGGGCAAGGGTTACAATGAGCAGTTCTTC. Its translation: CASSYPTGGKGYNEQFF.

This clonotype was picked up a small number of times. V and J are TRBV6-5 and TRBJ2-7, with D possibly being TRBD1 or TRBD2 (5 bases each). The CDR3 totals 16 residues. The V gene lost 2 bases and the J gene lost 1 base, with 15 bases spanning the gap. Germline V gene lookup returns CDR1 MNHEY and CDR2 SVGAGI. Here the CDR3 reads CASSYGPGDGSYEQYF. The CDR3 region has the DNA TGTGCCAGCAGTTACGGCCCTGGGGACGGATCCTACGAGCAGTACTTC.

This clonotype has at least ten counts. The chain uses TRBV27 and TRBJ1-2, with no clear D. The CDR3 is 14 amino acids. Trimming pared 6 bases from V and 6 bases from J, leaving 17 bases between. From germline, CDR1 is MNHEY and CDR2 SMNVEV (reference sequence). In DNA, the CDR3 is TGTGCCAGCAGCCTTGGCCAGCCCTGGGATGGCTACACCTTC. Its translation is CASSLGQPWDGYTF.

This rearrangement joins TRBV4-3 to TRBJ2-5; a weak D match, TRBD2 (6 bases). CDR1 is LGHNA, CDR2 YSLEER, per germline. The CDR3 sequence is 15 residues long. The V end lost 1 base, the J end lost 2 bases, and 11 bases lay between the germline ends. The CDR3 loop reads CASSQARAGQETQYF. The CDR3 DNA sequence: TGCGCCAGCAGCCAAGCCCGGGCGGGGCAAGAGACCCAGTACTTC.

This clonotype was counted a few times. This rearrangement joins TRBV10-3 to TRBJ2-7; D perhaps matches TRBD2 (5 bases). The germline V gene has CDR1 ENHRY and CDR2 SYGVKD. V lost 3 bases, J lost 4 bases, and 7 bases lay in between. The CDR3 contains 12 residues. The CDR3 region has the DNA TGTGCCATCAGTGATGGCGGGTACGAGCAGTACTTC. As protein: CAISDGGYEQYF.

The CDR3 loop reads CATSDWGSASGDNEQFF. In DNA, the CDR3 is TGTGCCACCAGTGATTGGGGTTCGGCTAGCGGGGACAATGAGCAGTTCTTC. The chain uses TRBV24-1 and TRBJ2-1; TRBD2 agrees at 9 bases. Germline lookup yields CDR1 KGHDR and CDR2 SFDVKD. V dropped 2 bases and J dropped 5; count of bases not matched to a gene: 9. This CDR3 contains 17 residues.

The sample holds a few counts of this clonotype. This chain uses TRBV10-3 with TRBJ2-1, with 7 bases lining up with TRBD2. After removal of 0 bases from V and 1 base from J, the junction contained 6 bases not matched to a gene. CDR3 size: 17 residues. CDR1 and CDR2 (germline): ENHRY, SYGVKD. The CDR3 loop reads CAISESKREISYNEQFF. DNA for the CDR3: TGTGCCATCAGTGAGTCGAAGCGGGAAATTTCCTACAATGAGCAGTTCTTC.

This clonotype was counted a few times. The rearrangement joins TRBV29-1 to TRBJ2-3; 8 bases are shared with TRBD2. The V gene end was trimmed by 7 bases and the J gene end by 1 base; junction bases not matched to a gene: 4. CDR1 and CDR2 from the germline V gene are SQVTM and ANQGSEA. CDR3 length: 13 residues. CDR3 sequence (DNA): TGCAGCGCAAGCGGGAGCGGCACAGATACGCAGTATTTT. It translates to CSASGSGTDTQYF.

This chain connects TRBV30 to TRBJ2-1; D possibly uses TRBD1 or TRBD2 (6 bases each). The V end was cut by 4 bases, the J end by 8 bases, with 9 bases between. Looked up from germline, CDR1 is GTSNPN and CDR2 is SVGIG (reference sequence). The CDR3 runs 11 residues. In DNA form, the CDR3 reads TGTGCCTGGACCGGGGGCGATGAGCAGTTCTTC. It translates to CAWTGGDEQFF.

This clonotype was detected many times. The CDR3 here is CSVERELAGELFF. As DNA, the CDR3 is TGCAGCGTTGAAAGGGAATTAGCCGGGGAGCTGTTTTTT. The V gene is TRBV29-1, the J gene TRBJ2-2; D not certain. V lost 2 bases, J lost 6 bases, and 10 bases lay in between. The CDR3 covers 13 residues. In germline, CDR1 is SQVTM, CDR2 ANQGSEA.

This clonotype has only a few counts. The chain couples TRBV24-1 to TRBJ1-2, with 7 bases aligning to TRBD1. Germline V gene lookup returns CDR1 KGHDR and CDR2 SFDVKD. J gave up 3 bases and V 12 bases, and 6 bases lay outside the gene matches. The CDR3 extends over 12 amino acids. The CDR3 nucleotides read TGTGCCTCAGAGACAGGGCACTATGGCTACACCTTC. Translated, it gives CASETGHYGYTF.

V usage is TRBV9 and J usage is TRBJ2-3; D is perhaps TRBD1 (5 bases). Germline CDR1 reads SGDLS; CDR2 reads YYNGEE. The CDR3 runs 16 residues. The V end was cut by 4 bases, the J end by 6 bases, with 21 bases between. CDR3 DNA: TGTGCCAGCAGCCCCCCGACAGACATGGAATCCGATACGCAGTATTTT. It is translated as CASSPPTDMESDTQYF.

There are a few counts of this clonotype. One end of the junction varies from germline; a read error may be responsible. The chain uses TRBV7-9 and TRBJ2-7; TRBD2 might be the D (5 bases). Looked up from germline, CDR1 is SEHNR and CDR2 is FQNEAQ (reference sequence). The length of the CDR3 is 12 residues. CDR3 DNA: TGTGCCAGCAGCTTCTCCGCGGGCGGGTTGGACTTC. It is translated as CASSFSAGGLDF.

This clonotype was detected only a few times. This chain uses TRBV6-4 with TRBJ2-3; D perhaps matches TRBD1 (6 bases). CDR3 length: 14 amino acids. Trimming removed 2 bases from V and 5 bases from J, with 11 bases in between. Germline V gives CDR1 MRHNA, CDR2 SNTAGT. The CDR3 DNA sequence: TGTGCCAGCAGTGACGGGTTAGGGGGAGATACGCAGTATTTT. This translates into CASSDGLGGDTQYF.

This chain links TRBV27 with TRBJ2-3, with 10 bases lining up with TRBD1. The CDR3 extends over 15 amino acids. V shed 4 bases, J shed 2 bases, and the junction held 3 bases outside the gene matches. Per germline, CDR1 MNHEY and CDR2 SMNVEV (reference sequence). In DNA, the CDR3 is TGTGCCAGCAGTTGGGACAGGGGAGTCACAGATACGCAGTATTTT. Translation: CASSWDRGVTDTQYF.

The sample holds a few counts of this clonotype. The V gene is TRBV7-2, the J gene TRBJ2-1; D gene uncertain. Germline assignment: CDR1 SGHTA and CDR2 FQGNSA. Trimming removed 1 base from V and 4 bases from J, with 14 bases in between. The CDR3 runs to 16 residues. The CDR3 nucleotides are TGTGCCAGCAGCTTAGAGCTAGACCTAGTATACAATGAGCAGTTCTTC. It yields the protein CASSLELDLVYNEQFF.